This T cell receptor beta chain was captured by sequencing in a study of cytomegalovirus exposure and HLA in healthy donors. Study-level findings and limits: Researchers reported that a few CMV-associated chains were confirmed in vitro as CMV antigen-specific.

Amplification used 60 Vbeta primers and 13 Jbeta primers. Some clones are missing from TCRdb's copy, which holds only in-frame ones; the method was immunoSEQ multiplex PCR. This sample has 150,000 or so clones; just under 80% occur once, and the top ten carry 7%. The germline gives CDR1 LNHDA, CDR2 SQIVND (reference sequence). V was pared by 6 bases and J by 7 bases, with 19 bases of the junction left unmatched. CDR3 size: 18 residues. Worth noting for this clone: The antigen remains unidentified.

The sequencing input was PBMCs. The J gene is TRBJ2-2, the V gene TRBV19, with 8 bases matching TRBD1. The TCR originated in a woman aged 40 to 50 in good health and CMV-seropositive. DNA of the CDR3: TGTGCCAGTAGGCAAAGGGGAACAGGGGGAGTTAAGGTCGGGGAGCTGTTTTTT. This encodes CASRQRGTGGVKVGELFF.